A selection of T cell receptor beta chains follows, all from one sample in a study of cytomegalovirus exposure and HLA in healthy donors. Profiled with immunoSEQ multiplex PCR; TCRdb holds only in-frame clones, not every one. The sample lists 110,000 to 150,000 clones, about four fifths occurring once. The source material was PBMCs. These TCRs come from a female donor in good health and CMV-seronegative. The CDR3 runs from the conserved cysteine through the conserved F or W. D genes are given only for firm matches. The size of a clone is reported for some rows only, either as once, few or many, or as a class for expanded clones.

clone_size | j_call | d_call | v_call | cdr3_nt | cdr3_aa
- | TRBJ2-7 | TRBD2 | TRBV27 | TGTGCCAGCAGTTTGGTAGCGGGATCCTACGAGCAGTACTTC | CASSLVAGSYEQYF
- | TRBJ2-5 | - | TRBV28 | TGTGCCAGCAGTCCCACTACCTTCCAAGAGACCCAGTACTTC | CASSPTTFQETQYF
- | TRBJ1-1 | TRBD1 | TRBV19 | TGTGCCAGTAGTGGCGGACAGGGGGATGCGAACACTGAAGCTTTCTTT | CASSGGQGDANTEAFF
once | TRBJ2-1 | - | TRBV27 | TGTGCCAGCAGTCCGACTAGAACTAGTGAGCAGTTCTTC | CASSPTRTSEQFF
- | TRBJ2-3 | TRBD2 | TRBV2 | TGTGCCAGCAGTCCTGGGACTACCGGGGGATCGCAGTATTTT | CASSPGTTGGSQYF
few | TRBJ1-1 | TRBD1 | TRBV7-2 | TGTGCCAGCAGCTCTCGGGACAGGGGGATAGCTGAAGCTTTCTTT | CASSSRDRGIAEAFF
- | TRBJ2-1 | - | TRBV4-1 | TGCGCCAGCAGCTCTGGAGGAAAGATGTCTATTGGGAGCTCCTACAATGAGCAGTTCTTC | CASSSGGKMSIGSSYNEQFF
- | TRBJ2-1 | - | TRBV15 | TGTGCCACCAGCACCCGGGGAGACGACTACAATGAGCAGTTCTTC | CATSTRGDDYNEQFF
few | TRBJ1-5 | TRBD1 | TRBV4-3 | TGCGCCAGCAGGCCCGGGACAGGGAGCAATCAGCCCCAGCATTTT | CASRPGTGSNQPQHF
- | TRBJ2-1 | TRBD1 | TRBV6-4 | TGTGCCAGCAGTATAGACAGGGGAACCTACAATGAGCAGTTCTTC | CASSIDRGTYNEQFF
- | TRBJ1-2 | - | TRBV6-5 | TGTGCCAGCAGTCGCCCCCCGGGTCCCAACTATGGCTACACCTTC | CASSRPPGPNYGYTF
- | TRBJ2-2 | TRBD1 | TRBV4-3 | TGCGCCAGCAGTCCCCAGGGGGCGTTTGCGAACACCGGGGAGCTGTTTTTT | CASSPQGAFANTGELFF
- | TRBJ2-3 | - | TRBV18 | TGTGCCAGCTCACCCGGGACAACAAGAAGCACAGATACGCAGTATTTT | CASSPGTTRSTDTQYF
- | TRBJ2-3 | TRBD2 | TRBV11-2 | TGTGCCAGCAGCTTAGGGAGCGGGGGCGGCACAGATACGCAGTATTTT | CASSLGSGGGTDTQYF
- | TRBJ1-1 | - | TRBV30 | TGTGCCTGCACCTCACAGGATCGAGCTTTCTTT | CACTSQDRAFF
- | TRBJ2-1 | TRBD1 | TRBV11-2 | TGTGCCAGCAGCTTATCAACACCCCAGGGGGCTGGTGAGCAGTTCTTC | CASSLSTPQGAGEQFF
- | TRBJ1-2 | TRBD1 | TRBV19 | TGTGCCAGTAGTATCGGGACAGGGGGGTACTATGGCTACACCTTC | CASSIGTGGYYGYTF
few | TRBJ1-2 | TRBD1 | TRBV27 | TGTGCCAGCCACACAGGGGGAACTGGCTACACCTTC | CASHTGGTGYTF
- | TRBJ2-2 | TRBD2 | TRBV9 | TGTGCCAGCAGCCCCCGACTAGCGTCGAACACCGGGGAGCTGTTTTTT | CASSPRLASNTGELFF
- | TRBJ1-3 | - | TRBV6-5 | TGTGCCAGCAGTCTACAGGGTTCTGGAAACACCATATATTTT | CASSLQGSGNTIYF
- | TRBJ1-1 | TRBD1 | TRBV27 | TGTGCCAGCAACCGTATAGGGGGCCGCACTGAAGCTTTCTTT | CASNRIGGRTEAFF
- | TRBJ2-1 | - | TRBV7-3 | TGTGCCAGCAGCCTAAGGGGCGATGAGCAGTTCTTC | CASSLRGDEQFF
- | TRBJ1-1 | - | TRBV14 | TGTGCCAGCAGCCAGGCGGGACTTGTGGGCGACACTGAAGCTTTCTTT | CASSQAGLVGDTEAFF
- | TRBJ1-2 | - | TRBV5-1 | TGCGCCAGCAGCCTTGGACGACAGTTTAACTATGGCTACACCTTC | CASSLGRQFNYGYTF
many | TRBJ1-4 | - | TRBV19 | TGTGCCAGTAGTATGCAGGGAGGAAATGAAAAACTGTTTTTT | CASSMQGGNEKLFF
- | TRBJ1-1 | - | TRBV6-5 | TGTGCCAGCAGTCAATCAGGGCGCGAAGCTTTCTTT | CASSQSGREAFF
few | TRBJ2-1 | - | TRBV5-1 | TGCGCCAGCAGCTTGGAGGGGGGGCAATCCTATGAGCAGTTCTTC | CASSLEGGQSYEQFF
- | TRBJ1-1 | TRBD1 | TRBV9 | TGTGCCAGCAGCCGGGCCTCCCAGGGGGACACTGAAGCTTTCTTT | CASSRASQGDTEAFF
- | TRBJ1-5 | - | TRBV28 | TGTGCCAGCACCCGACGGGGGGCATACAGTCAGCCCCAGCATTTT | CASTRRGAYSQPQHF
- | TRBJ2-5 | TRBD2 | TRBV5-6 | TGTGCCAGCAGCTTGGGGACTAGCGGATGGGAGACCCAGTACTTC | CASSLGTSGWETQYF
- | TRBJ2-7 | TRBD2 | TRBV5-1 | TGCGCCAGCAGCCCGGGACTAGCGGTCTACGAGCAGTACTTC | CASSPGLAVYEQYF
- | TRBJ1-1 | - | TRBV7-3 | TGTGCCAGCAGCTTAAGAGGGGGCACTGAAGCTTTCTTT | CASSLRGGTEAFF
- | TRBJ2-7 | - | TRBV7-9 | TGTGCCAGCAGCCCGACAGATTCCTACGAGCAGTACTTC | CASSPTDSYEQYF
once | TRBJ1-2 | TRBD1 | TRBV4-1 | TGCGCCAGCAGCCAGGGAAGGCACAGGACAGGGAATTATGGCTACACCTTC | CASSQGRHRTGNYGYTF
- | TRBJ1-3 | - | TRBV6-6 | TGTGCCAGCAGTTACAGCAGGGAAAACTCTGGAAACACCATATATTTT | CASSYSRENSGNTIYF
- | TRBJ2-3 | TRBD2 | TRBV4-3 | TGCGCCAGCAGCCTTCAGAGGACTAGCGGCACAGATACGCAGTATTTT | CASSLQRTSGTDTQYF
- | TRBJ2-1 | TRBD2 | TRBV6-1 | TGTGCCAGCAGTGGACTAGCGGGGGGGCAGGGTGAGCAGTTCTTC | CASSGLAGGQGEQFF
- | TRBJ2-1 | - | TRBV4-1 | TGCGCCAGCAGCCAATGGTTAGGAGAATATGAGCAGTTCTTC | CASSQWLGEYEQFF
- | TRBJ2-5 | TRBD1 | TRBV28 | TGTGCCAGCAGCTTAAGGACAGGGGGCCAAGAGACCCAGTACTTC | CASSLRTGGQETQYF
- | TRBJ2-2 | - | TRBV25-1 | TGTGCCAGCAGTGAATTTTTAGGGAGTATGAACACCGGGGAGCTGTTTTTT | CASSEFLGSMNTGELFF
- | TRBJ2-2 | - | TRBV27 | TGTGCCAGCAGTTCCCCCCCGGGAGTCCGGGAGCTGTTTTTT | CASSSPPGVRELFF
- | TRBJ2-5 | - | TRBV30 | TGTGCCTGGAGTGTCAGGTCTTGGTACCAAGAGACCCAGTACTTC | CAWSVRSWYQETQYF
- | TRBJ1-5 | TRBD1 | TRBV7-6 | TGTGCCAGCAGCTTGGGACAGGCTCAGCCCCAGCATTTT | CASSLGQAQPQHF
few | TRBJ1-2 | - | TRBV5-4 | TGTGCCAGCAGCATTGGCCAAGGCAGGGTAAGCGCTGGCTACACCTTC | CASSIGQGRVSAGYTF
once | TRBJ2-7 | - | TRBV5-1 | TGCGCCAGCAGCTCCGGACAGTCGAGCTACGAGCAGTACTTC | CASSSGQSSYEQYF
- | TRBJ2-1 | TRBD1 | TRBV9 | TGTGCCAGCAGCGGACGGACAGGGGATGATGAGCAGTTCTTC | CASSGRTGDDEQFF
once | TRBJ2-2 | TRBD1 | TRBV10-3 | TGTGCCATCACCTCCGACAGGGGGCTCTGGGAGCTGTTTTTT | CAITSDRGLWELFF
- | TRBJ2-3 | TRBD2 | TRBV5-1 | TGCGCCAGCAGCCTCGGACTAGCGGGAGTGGCAGATACGCAGTATTTT | CASSLGLAGVADTQYF